Sequencing of this T cell receptor beta chain was carried out in a study of T cell repertoires in cytomegalovirus infection. Study-wide results and caveats: Summed frequency of shared TCR beta families picked out CMV carriers who also had the relevant HLA.

On this clonotype itself: Its specificity is unknown.

Trimming shortened V by 6 bases and J by 2 bases, and 8 bases separated the two germline ends. Germline CDR1 is MNHNS and CDR2 is SASEGT. The CDR3 is 13 residues long. TCRdb fed the reads into MiXCR, producing one record per CDR3 protein. The table has about 920,000 distinct CDR3 sequences, 31% seen once. The source is a human donor in good health (CMV status not recorded). Some clones in this sample may be carry-over from other donors' samples. The sequencing here drew on cultured CD8+ T cells from PBMCs, taken from culture after CMV antigen stimulation. V is TRBV6-1 and J is TRBJ2-1, with D hard to call. The CDR3 DNA is TGTGCCAGCAGCTTCAGCGCCTACAATGAGCAGTTCTTC. This codes for CASSFSAYNEQFF.